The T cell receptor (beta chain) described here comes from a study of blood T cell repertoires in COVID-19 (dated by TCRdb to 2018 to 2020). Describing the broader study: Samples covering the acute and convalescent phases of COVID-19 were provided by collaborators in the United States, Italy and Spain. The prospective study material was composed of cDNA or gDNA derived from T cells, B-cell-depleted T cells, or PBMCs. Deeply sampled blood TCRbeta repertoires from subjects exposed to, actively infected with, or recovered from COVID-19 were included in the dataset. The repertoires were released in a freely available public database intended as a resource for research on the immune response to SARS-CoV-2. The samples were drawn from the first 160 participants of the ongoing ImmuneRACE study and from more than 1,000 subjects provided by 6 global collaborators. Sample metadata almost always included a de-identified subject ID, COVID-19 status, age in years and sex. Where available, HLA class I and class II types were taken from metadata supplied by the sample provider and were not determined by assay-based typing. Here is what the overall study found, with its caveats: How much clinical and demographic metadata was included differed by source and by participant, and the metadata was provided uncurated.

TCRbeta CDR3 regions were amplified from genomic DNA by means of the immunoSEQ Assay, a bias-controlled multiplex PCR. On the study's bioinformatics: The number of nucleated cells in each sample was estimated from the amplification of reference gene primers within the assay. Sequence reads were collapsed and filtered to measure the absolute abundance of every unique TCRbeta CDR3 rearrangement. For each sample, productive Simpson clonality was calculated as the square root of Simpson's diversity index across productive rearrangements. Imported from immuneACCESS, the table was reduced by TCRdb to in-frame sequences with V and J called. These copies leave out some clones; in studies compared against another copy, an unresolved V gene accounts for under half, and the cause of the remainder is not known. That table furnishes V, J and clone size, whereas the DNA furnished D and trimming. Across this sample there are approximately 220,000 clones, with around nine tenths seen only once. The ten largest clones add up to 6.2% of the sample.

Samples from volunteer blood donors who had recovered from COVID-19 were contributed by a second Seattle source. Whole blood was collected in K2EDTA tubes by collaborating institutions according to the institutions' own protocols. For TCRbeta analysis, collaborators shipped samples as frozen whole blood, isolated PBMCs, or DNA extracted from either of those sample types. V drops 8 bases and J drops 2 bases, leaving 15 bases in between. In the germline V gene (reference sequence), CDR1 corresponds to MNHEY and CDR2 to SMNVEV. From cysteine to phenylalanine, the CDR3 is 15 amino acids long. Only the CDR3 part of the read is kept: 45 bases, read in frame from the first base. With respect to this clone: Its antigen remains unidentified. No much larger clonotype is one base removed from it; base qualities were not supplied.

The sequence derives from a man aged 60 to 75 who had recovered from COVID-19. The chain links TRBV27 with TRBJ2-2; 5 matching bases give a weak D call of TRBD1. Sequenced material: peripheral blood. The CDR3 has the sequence CASCLHRHNTGELFF. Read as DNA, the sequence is TGTGCCAGCTGCTTGCACAGGCATAACACCGGGGAGCTGTTTTTT.